This entry lists 27 T cell receptor beta chains sequenced from one sample in a study of tumor-infiltrating lymphocytes in primary liver carcinoma. A constant-region primer primed TCR beta cDNA synthesis from 450 to 550 ng of total RNA. It was through three nested multiplex PCR rounds of slightly modified ARM-PCR that TCR beta libraries arose. Each of the first two PCR rounds ran approximately 11 cycles with TRBV1-TRBV30 forward and C-beta reverse primers. TCRdb used MiXCR to reprocess the multiplex PCR reads, holding one entry per CDR3 protein. The sample includes some 110,000 distinct CDR3 sequences, 82% of them seen just once. Without any cell sorting, roughly 18-34 mg of bulk tissue yielded co-extracted RNA and DNA. The sequenced material came from liver tumor tissue from sampling region 3. Subset indicated: tumor region T3, left-lateral pole. These receptors were obtained from a man in his forties with primary liver carcinoma and hepatitis B virus infection.

This clonotype came up once. The chain carries TRBV4-2 and TRBJ2-7; 10 nucleotides agree with TRBD2. CDR3 length equals 17 residues. Per the germline V gene, CDR1 is LGHNA and CDR2 is YNFKEQ. V lost 7 bases to trimming and J lost 4 bases; unmatched junction nucleotides: 16. The CDR3 DNA follows: TGTGCCAGCAACCTAGGTCTCGCTAGCGGGAGAACTTACGAGCAGTACTTC. Translated, it gives CASNLGLASGRTYEQYF.

Worth noting for this clonotype: This is likely a read error, given that the CDR3 carries no conserved phenylalanine or tryptophan at its end. The chain uses TRBV6-6 and TRBJ2-7, with 11 nucleotides matching TRBD2. This CDR3 has 16 amino acids. V dropped 7 bases and J dropped 5; count of bases not matched to a gene: 13. The germline V gene has CDR1 MNHNY and CDR2 SVGAGI (reference sequence). The CDR3 sequence is CASTPLLAGGRNEQYL. CDR3 DNA: TGTGCCAGCACCCCACTCTTAGCGGGAGGGAGGAACGAGCAGTACCTC.

This clonotype was detected a few times. Its ends do not fully match the called genes, so a read error is possible. The chain is built from TRBV11-2 and TRBJ1-5; D might be TRBD1 (5 bases). The length of the CDR3 is 16 residues. CDR1 is SGHAT and CDR2 is FQNNGV in the germline V gene. CDR3 nucleotide sequence: TGTGCTAGCAGCCTAAATGGGGGACTGACAAATCAGCCCCAGCATTTT. Amino acid sequence: CASSLNGGLTNQPQHF.

The chain employs TRBV6-1 and TRBJ2-3; perhaps TRBD1 as D (5 bases). In germline, CDR1 is MNHNS, CDR2 SASEGT. The CDR3 has 14 residues. The CDR3 loop reads CTSSHKGPEDTQYF. CDR3 DNA: TGTACAAGCAGCCACAAGGGGCCGGAAGATACGCAGTATTTT.

This clonotype rates as medium-sized. The chain joins TRBV12-3 or TRBV12-4 to TRBJ1-5, with TRBD1 as a possible D gene (5 bases). Trimming pared 0 bases from V and 4 bases from J, leaving 10 bases between. This CDR3 is built from 15 residues. CDR3 residues: CASSLAQGPNQPQHF. The CDR3 DNA sequence: TGTGCCAGCAGTTTAGCCCAGGGTCCTAATCAGCCCCAGCATTTT.

To note about this clonotype: Its ends do not fully match the called genes, so a read error is possible. The gene calls are TRBV6-1 and TRBJ2-3; D is uncertain. The CDR3 is 12 residues long. Germline lookup yields CDR1 MNHNS and CDR2 SASEGT. DNA for the CDR3: TGTACCAGCAAACCCAGCACAGATACGCCGTATTTT. Translation gives CTSKPSTDTPYF.

Details on this clonotype: Mismatch with germline at one junction end may stem from a read error. The V gene is TRBV5-1, the J gene TRBJ2-1; no firm D call. CDR1 and CDR2 (germline): SGHRS, YFSETQ. This CDR3 region has 17 residues. CDR3: CASSPRCGESSYNKQFF. DNA for the CDR3: TGCGCCAGCAGCCCCCGGTGTGGGGAAAGCTCCTACAATAAGCAGTTCTTC.

The chain uses TRBV24-1 and TRBJ1-1; D unresolved. Per germline, CDR1 KGHDR and CDR2 SFDVKD. The CDR3 runs 14 residues. Between the trimmed V and J ends, which lost 10 bases and 1 base, there was a span of 15 bases. The CDR3 here is CATRDTVQNTEAFF. As DNA, the CDR3 is TGTGCCACTCGAGATACCGTACAGAACACTGAAGCTTTCTTT.

Comments on this clonotype: A read error is possible here, since a much larger clone lies one base away. The rearrangement links TRBV4-1 to TRBJ2-7; D is perhaps TRBD2 (6 bases). This CDR3 is 15 amino acids long. The V gene's germline CDR1 is MGHRA and CDR2 YSYEKL. The CDR3 region has the DNA TGCACCAGCAGCCCCTTAGGAGGGAAGGGTTACGAGCAGTACTTC. Translation: CTSSPLGGKGYEQYF.

A word on this clonotype: The CDR3 ends on some other residue instead of the conserved phenylalanine or tryptophan, so this is likely a read error. This rearrangement joins TRBV4-3 to TRBJ2-6, with D perhaps matching TRBD1 or TRBD2 (5 bases each). Trimming removed 1 base at V and 11 bases at J, with 12 bases between. This CDR3 spans 14 amino acids. CDR1 and CDR2 from the germline V gene are LGHNA and YSLEER. For the CDR3, the DNA is TGCGCCAGCAGCCAAGGTGGGGGAGCCGACGTCCTGACTCTC. Translated: CASSQGGGADVLTL.

The chain carries TRBV6-6 and TRBJ1-3; weak D call: TRBD1 (5 bases). Germline loops: CDR1 MNHNY, CDR2 SVGAGI (reference sequence). Trimming shortened V by 4 bases and J by 0 bases, and 13 bases separated the two germline ends. The CDR3 contains 16 residues. CDR3 DNA sequence: TGTGCCAGCAGTTGCCCCGGGACCAGCTCTGGAAACACCATATATTTT. As protein: CASSCPGTSSGNTIYF.

Of note for this clonotype: Sequence at one end of the junction differs from germline and may be a read error. This CDR3 is CSSSTSYTETQYF. The CDR3, as DNA: TGTTCCAGCAGCACGTCCTATACTGAGACCCAGTACTTC. The J gene is TRBJ2-5, the V gene TRBV13; D not resolved. CDR1 and CDR2 (germline): PRHDT, FYEKMQ (reference sequence). The CDR3 has 13 residues.

A word on this clonotype: At one of its ends the junction is not consistent with the germline gene, which may arise from a read error. The rearrangement joins TRBV5-5 to TRBJ1-2; a weak D match, TRBD1 (5 bases). Germline V gene lookup returns CDR1 SGHKS and CDR2 YYEKEE (reference sequence). This CDR3 is 15 amino acids long. The CDR3 is CASIGNMGLNYGYTF. CDR3 coding DNA: TGTGCCAGTATCGGTAACATGGGACTGAACTATGGTTACACCTTC.

This clonotype was recorded many times. The V and J genes are TRBV10-1 and TRBJ2-7; TRBD1 matches at 10 bases. The V and J ends lost 9 bases and 9 bases, in that order; junction bases with no gene match: 17. The CDR3 sequence is 15 residues long. Germline V lookup: CDR1 WNHNN, CDR2 SYGVQD (reference sequence). The CDR3 region has the DNA TGCGCCAGTGAGTCGACGGGACAGGGGATTGACGGGCAGTACTTC. Translation gives CASESTGQGIDGQYF.

Points on this clonotype: At one of its ends the junction is not consistent with the germline gene, which may arise from a read error. The V call is TRBV11-2, the J call TRBJ2-7, with 8 bases fitting TRBD1. The CDR3 length is 14 residues. CDR1 is SGHAT and CDR2 is FQNNGV in the germline V gene. The CDR3 DNA follows: TGTGCCACCAGCACGGACAGGGCGACCTACGATGAGTACTTC. This encodes CATSTDRATYDEYF.

Of note for this clonotype: Germline is not matched at one junction end, which may reflect a read error. This CDR3 is CASRLSYEQYF. CDR3 coding DNA: TGTGCCAGCAGATTATCCTATGAGCAGTACTTT. This chain links TRBV7-8 with TRBJ2-7; no reliable D call. The CDR3 length is 11 residues. Germline lookup yields CDR1 SGHVS and CDR2 FQNEAQ.

The rearrangement joins TRBV5-4 to TRBJ2-3, with 12 nucleotides matching TRBD2. V shed 4 bases and J 14 bases; nucleotides not matched to a gene: 20. Per germline, CDR1 SGHNT and CDR2 YYREEE (reference sequence). This CDR3 comprises 17 residues. CDR3 sequence reads: CASSAGTSGLLTDTLYF. CDR3 sequence (DNA): TGTGCCAGCAGCGCAGGGACTAGCGGGCTGCTCACAGATACACTGTATTTT.

As regards this clonotype: One junction end disagrees with the germline gene, perhaps due to a read error. This sequence joins TRBV5-1 and TRBJ2-3, with D uncertain. Germline CDR1 SGHRS, CDR2 YFSETQ. The CDR3 runs 13 residues. CDR3 region: CASSSSQADTQYF. CDR3 bases: TGCGCTAGCAGCTCGTCTCAAGCAGATACGCAGTATTTT.

Turning to this clonotype: One end of the junction fails to match germline, which may point to a read error. V is TRBV13 and J is TRBJ2-3; D might be TRBD1 (5 bases). Germline values: CDR1 PRHDT, CDR2 FYEKMQ (reference sequence). The CDR3 totals 16 residues. The CDR3 loop reads CASTLRQLMNTDTQYF. CDR3 sequence (DNA): TGTGCCAGCACCTTAAGACAGCTAATGAACACAGATACGCAGTATTTT.

Notes on this clonotype: One junction end disagrees with the germline gene, perhaps due to a read error. This CDR3 is CASTTPAETQNIQYF. The CDR3, as DNA: TGTGCCAGCACCACTCCTGCGGAAACCCAAAACATCCAGTACTTC. The chain uses TRBV11-2 and TRBJ2-4; D is undetermined. Germline V gene lookup returns CDR1 SGHAT and CDR2 FQNNGV. The CDR3 contains 15 residues.

Ten or more counts support this clonotype. The chain joins TRBV24-1 to TRBJ2-3; D gene uncertain. Trimming took off 2 bases at V and 6 bases at J, with 11 bases between the two ends. Germline CDR1 and CDR2: KGHDR and SFDVKD. The CDR3 totals 14 residues. The CDR3, as DNA: TGTGCCACCAGTGATTCCCCGGGCCGTGATACGCAGTATTTT. Protein: CATSDSPGRDTQYF.

Notes on this clonotype: The germline gene is not matched at one end of the junction; a read error may be the cause. The chain joins TRBV5-1 to TRBJ2-1; D is unclear. This CDR3 has 13 residues. Germline CDR1 SGHRS, CDR2 YFSETQ. The CDR3 DNA reads TGCACCAGCAGTTCGTCCGTGGGAAATGAGCAGTTCTTC. Protein product: CTSSSSVGNEQFF.

This clonotype was counted at least ten times. A much larger clone differs by one base, so this may be a read error. The chain has TRBV7-9 and TRBJ2-2, with a weak D call TRBD1 (8 bases). The CDR3 has 15 amino acids. Germline CDR1 reads SEHNR; CDR2 reads FQNEAQ (reference sequence). Trimming took 6 bases from V and 6 from J, leaving 17 bases between them. The CDR3 coding sequence is TGTGCCAGCAGACCGGGACAGGCGGGGGCCGGGGAGCTGTTTTTT. Its protein is CASRPGQAGAGELFF.

To note about this clonotype: This may be a read error, as it is one base from a much larger clone. The rearrangement joins TRBV30 to TRBJ2-7; D possibly corresponds to TRBD1 (6 bases). The CDR3 length is 11 residues. Germline V CDR1 and CDR2: GTSNPN, SVGIG (reference sequence). CDR3 sequence (DNA): TGTGCCTATACGGACAGCTACGATCAGTACTTC. Protein sequence: CAYTDSYDQYF.

With regard to this clonotype: Without the conserved terminal phenylalanine or tryptophan, this CDR3 likely stems from a read error. This sequence joins TRBV29-1 and TRBJ2-2, with D possibly TRBD1 on 5 matching bases. CDR3 length equals 15 residues. The V gene's germline CDR1 is SQVTM and CDR2 ANQGSEA. The CDR3 region has the DNA TGCAGCGTTGAAGAAGGGGTCCGGAACGCCGGGGAGCTGTTTTCT. Protein: CSVEEGVRNAGELFS.

The sample holds one count of this clonotype. The junction does not match germline at one end; this may be a read error. The rearrangement joins TRBV6-5 to TRBJ2-1; 7 nucleotides align to TRBD1. CDR1 and CDR2 (germline): MNHEY, SVGAGI. CDR3 length: 15 amino acids. The CDR3 sequence: CASSPLARGYNEQIF. The CDR3 DNA reads TGTGCCAGCAGTCCCTTGGCCAGGGGGTACAATGAGCAGATCTTC.

As for this clonotype: This is likely a read error, given that the CDR3 carries no conserved phenylalanine or tryptophan at its end. It is unclear where the CDR3 begins or ends on the DNA, so no DNA is shown, and the CDR3 is as TCRdb lists it. This chain links TRBV11-1 with TRBJ2-7; the table's D call TRBD1 went unverified against the DNA. The CDR3 contains 12 residues when both ends are counted. Per germline, CDR1 SGHAT and CDR2 FQDESV (reference sequence). This CDR3 reads CASSPDSYEQYL.